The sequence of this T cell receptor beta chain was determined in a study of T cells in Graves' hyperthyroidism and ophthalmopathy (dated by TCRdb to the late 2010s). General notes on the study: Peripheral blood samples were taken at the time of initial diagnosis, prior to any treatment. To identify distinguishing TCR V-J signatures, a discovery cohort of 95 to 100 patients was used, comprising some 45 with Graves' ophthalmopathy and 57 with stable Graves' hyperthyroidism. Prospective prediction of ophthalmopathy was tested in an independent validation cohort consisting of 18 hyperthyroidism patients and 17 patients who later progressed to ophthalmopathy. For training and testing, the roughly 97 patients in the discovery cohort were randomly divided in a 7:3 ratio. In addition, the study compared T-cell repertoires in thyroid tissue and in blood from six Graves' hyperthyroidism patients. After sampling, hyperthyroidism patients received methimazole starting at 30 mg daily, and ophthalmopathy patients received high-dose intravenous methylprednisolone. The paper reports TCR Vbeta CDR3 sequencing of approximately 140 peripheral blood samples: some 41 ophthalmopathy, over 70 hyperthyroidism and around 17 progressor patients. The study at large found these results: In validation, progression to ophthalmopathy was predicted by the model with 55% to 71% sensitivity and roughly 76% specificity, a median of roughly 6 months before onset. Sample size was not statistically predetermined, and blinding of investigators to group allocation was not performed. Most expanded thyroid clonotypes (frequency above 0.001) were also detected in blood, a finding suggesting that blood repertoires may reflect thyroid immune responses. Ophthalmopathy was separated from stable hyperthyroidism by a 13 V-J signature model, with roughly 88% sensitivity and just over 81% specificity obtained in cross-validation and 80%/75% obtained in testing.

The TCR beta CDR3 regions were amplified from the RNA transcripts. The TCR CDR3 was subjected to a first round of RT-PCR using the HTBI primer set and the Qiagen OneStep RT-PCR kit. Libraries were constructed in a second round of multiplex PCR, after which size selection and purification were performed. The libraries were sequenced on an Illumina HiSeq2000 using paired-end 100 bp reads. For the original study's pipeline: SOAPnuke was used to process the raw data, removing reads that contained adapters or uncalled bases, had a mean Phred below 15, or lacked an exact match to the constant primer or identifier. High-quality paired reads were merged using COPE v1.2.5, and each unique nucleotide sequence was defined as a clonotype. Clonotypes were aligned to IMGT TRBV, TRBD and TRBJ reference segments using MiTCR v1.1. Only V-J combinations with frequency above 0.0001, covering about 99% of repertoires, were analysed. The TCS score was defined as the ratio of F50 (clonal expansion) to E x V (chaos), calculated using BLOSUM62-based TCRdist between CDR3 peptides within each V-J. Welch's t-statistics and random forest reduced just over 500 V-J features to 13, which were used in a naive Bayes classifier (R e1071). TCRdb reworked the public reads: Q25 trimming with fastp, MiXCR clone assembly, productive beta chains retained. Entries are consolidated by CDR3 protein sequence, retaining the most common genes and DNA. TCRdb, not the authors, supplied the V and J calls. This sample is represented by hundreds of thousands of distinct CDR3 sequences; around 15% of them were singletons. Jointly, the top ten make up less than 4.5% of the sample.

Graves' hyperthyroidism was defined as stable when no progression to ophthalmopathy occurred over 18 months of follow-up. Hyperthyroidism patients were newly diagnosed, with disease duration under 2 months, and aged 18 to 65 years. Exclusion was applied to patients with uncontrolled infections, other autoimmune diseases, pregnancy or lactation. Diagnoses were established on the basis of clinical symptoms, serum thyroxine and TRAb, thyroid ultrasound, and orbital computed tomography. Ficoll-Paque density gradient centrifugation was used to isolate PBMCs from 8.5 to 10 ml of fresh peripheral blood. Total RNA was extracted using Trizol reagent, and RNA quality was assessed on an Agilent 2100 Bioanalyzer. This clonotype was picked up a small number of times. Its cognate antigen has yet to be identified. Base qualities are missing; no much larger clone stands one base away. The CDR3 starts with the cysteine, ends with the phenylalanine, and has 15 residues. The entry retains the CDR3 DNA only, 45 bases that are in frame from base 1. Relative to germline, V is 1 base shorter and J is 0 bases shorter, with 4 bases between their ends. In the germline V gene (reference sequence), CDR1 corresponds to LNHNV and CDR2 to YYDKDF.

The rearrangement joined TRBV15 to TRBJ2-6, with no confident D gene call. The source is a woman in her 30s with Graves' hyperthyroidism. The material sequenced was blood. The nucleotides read TGTGCCACCAGCAGAGCGGTCTCTGGGGCCAACGTCCTGACTTTC. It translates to CATSRAVSGANVLTF.